These 13 T cell receptor beta chains were sequenced from one sample in a study of shared clonotypes between healthy human individuals (dated by TCRdb to the early 2020s). Libraries were built with the immunoSEQ multiplex PCR assay. TCRdb retrieved this table from immuneACCESS and kept in-frame rearrangements only. Not all clones are present; in checked studies, unresolved V genes account for under half, and no reason is known for the remainder. The sample has millions of clones on record, approximately 94% of them singletons. The top ten clones comprise 1.1% of the sample. CD8 naive samples were CD45RO-negative cells positively selected for CCR7, giving a CD45RA+CCR7+ population that excluded TemRA cells. Material: naive CD8+ T cells sorted from blood. This specimen's cell subset or site label, per the study, means: CD45RA+CCR7+. Receptors were obtained from a man between 18 and 29 years old in good health.

As DNA, the CDR3 is TGTGCCAGCAGCTTAGGGTATGGGCCGACCGATCAAGAGACCCAGTACTTC. It yields the protein CASSLGYGPTDQETQYF. This chain connects TRBV7-9 to TRBJ2-5; D not resolved. V lost 1 base and J 2 bases, leaving 17 bases between the germline ends. CDR1 is SEHNR, CDR2 FQNEAQ, per germline (reference sequence). The CDR3 totals 17 residues.

The sample holds a few counts of this clone. The chain couples TRBV5-6 to TRBJ1-3, with 9 positions matching TRBD1. V lost 4 bases, J lost 0 bases, and 11 bases stayed unmatched. The CDR3 length is 18 residues. Germline V gene data show CDR1 as SGHDT and CDR2 as YYEEEE. DNA for the CDR3: TGTGCCAGCAGCCCCGGACAGGGGATAGGGCTCTCTGGAAACACCATATATTTT. Encoded protein: CASSPGQGIGLSGNTIYF.

The chain has TRBV27 and TRBJ2-3; possible D gene TRBD1, 5 bases. Germline lookup yields CDR1 MNHEY and CDR2 SMNVEV (reference sequence). The CDR3 is 14 amino acids. The V end lost 0 bases, the J end lost 3 bases, and 7 bases lay between the germline ends. Written as DNA, the CDR3 is TGTGCCAGCAGTTTATCTAAGGGGACAGATACGCAGTATTTT. It is translated as CASSLSKGTDTQYF.

Concerning this clone: Other DNA sequences in the sample encode the same CDR3. The chain has TRBV6-1 and TRBJ1-1, with 8 bases that match TRBD1. CDR1 MNHNS and CDR2 SASEGT come from the germline V gene. The CDR3 contains 12 residues. Unmatched junction bases numbered 2, after V lost 4 bases and J lost 7 bases. CDR3 protein: CASSGTGFEAFF. CDR3 in DNA: TGTGCCAGCAGTGGGACAGGGTTTGAAGCTTTCTTT.

The genes are TRBV19 and TRBJ1-4; the D gene is possibly TRBD1 (5 bases). Trimming took off 7 bases at V and 8 bases at J, with 17 bases between the two ends. The CDR3 length is 14 residues. Germline CDR1 and CDR2: LNHDA and SQIVND (reference sequence). The CDR3 DNA follows: TGTGCCAGTACCTCACAGGTGGAGGGGGAAAAACTGTTTTTT. It translates to CASTSQVEGEKLFF.

J is TRBJ1-1 and V is TRBV4-1, with TRBD1 matching 7 bases. V gave up 5 bases and J gave up 7 bases; unmatched junction bases: 13. Germline V CDR1 and CDR2: MGHRA, YSYEKL. This CDR3 comprises 15 residues. As DNA, the CDR3 is TGCGCCAGCAGCGCGATGTTTGGACAGGCTAGTGAAGCTTTCTTT. Amino acids: CASSAMFGQASEAFF.

This sequence joins TRBV11-2 and TRBJ1-2; no definite D call. This CDR3 contains 12 residues. Germline lookup yields CDR1 SGHAT and CDR2 FQNNGV. Trimming left V 1 base short and J 7 bases short, with 7 bases between. CDR3 region: CASSLGGSGYTF. CDR3 DNA: TGTGCCAGCAGCTTAGGTGGGTCTGGCTACACCTTC.

The gene calls are TRBV28 and TRBJ1-5, with 7 bases fitting TRBD1. In germline, CDR1 is MDHEN, CDR2 SYDVKM. The CDR3 spans 14 residues. V trimming: 6 bases; J trimming: 6 bases; junction bases outside the gene matches: 8. CDR3 loop: CASSQRQGIQPQHF. The CDR3 DNA follows: TGTGCCAGCAGCCAGAGACAGGGCATTCAGCCCCAGCATTTT.

This chain uses TRBV4-1 with TRBJ1-6, with D perhaps TRBD1 (5 bases). Germline V gene data show CDR1 as MGHRA and CDR2 as YSYEKL. CDR3 length: 15 amino acids. Trimming pared 1 base from V and 8 bases from J, leaving 12 bases between. For the CDR3, the DNA is TGCGCCAGCAGCCAAGCTCCGGGGGTGGATTCACCCCTCCACTTT. It specifies CASSQAPGVDSPLHF.

This clone was seen once. The rearrangement links TRBV5-1 to TRBJ2-7; no definite D call. CDR1 SGHRS and CDR2 YFSETQ come from the germline V gene. The V end was cut by 7 bases, the J end by 2 bases, with 13 bases between. The CDR3 sequence is 13 residues long. The CDR3 nucleotides read TGCGCCAGCCGATTCGAGGACGCCTACGAGCAGTACTTC. This translates into CASRFEDAYEQYF.

The chain carries TRBV6-5 and TRBJ2-2; TRBD1 agrees at 9 bases. Per the germline V gene, CDR1 is MNHEY and CDR2 is SVGAGI. Trimming removed 6 bases from V and 9 bases from J; junction bases left unmatched: 11. This CDR3 contains 15 residues. CDR3 loop: CASSRGTGSWRELFF. CDR3 bases: TGTGCCAGCAGCCGAGGGACAGGGTCGTGGCGGGAGCTGTTTTTT.

The V and J genes are TRBV7-9 and TRBJ1-2; tentatively, D is TRBD1 (5 bases). Germline-derived CDR1 and CDR2 are SEHNR and FQNEAQ (reference sequence). Trimming removed 0 bases at V and 7 bases at J, with 9 bases between. This CDR3 region has 13 residues. The CDR3 nucleotides are TGTGCCAGCAGCTTAGCGACAGATACTGGCTACACCTTC. Translation gives CASSLATDTGYTF.

The chain carries TRBV5-4 and TRBJ2-7; TRBD1 matches 9 bases. Germline V CDR1 and CDR2: SGHNT, YYREEE (reference sequence). The CDR3 sequence is 15 residues long. The J segment lost 4 bases and the V segment lost 3 bases, leaving 8 bases of the junction unmatched. The CDR3 DNA reads as TGTGCCAGCAGCTCGGGGGGACAGGGTGGATACGAGCAGTACTTC. Translation gives CASSSGGQGGYEQYF.